Included here is one TCR beta chain sequence, with context. This specimen comes from a study of blood T cell repertoires in COVID-19. As for the study in general: The study drew acute and convalescent COVID-19 samples from the United States, Italy and Spain. PBMCs, B-cell-depleted T cells, or T cells were the source of the cDNA or gDNA that made up the material.

Germline assignment: CDR1 SNHLY and CDR2 FYNNEI. CDR3 length: 14 residues. V was trimmed by 4 bases and J by 1 base, leaving 8 bases between them. TCRdb keeps only in-frame clones here, not all; method: immunoSEQ multiplex PCR. The sample has approximately 140,000 clones, about four fifths seen once; the top ten hold less than 9%. The origin of this receptor is a man aged 30-40 years with COVID-19, enrolled during active disease. This chain links TRBV2 with TRBJ1-5; D is ambiguous. The material sequenced was peripheral blood. CDR3 nucleotides: TGTGCCAGCAGTGCTGAGAGGAGCAATCAGCCCCAGCATTTT. It encodes CASSAERSNQPQHF.